This T cell receptor beta chain stems from a study of OX40 agonist ivuxolimab in advanced cancers. Background for the entire study: Ivuxolimab was an agonistic, fully human IgG2 monoclonal antibody directed against OX40 (CD134), a costimulatory receptor. Of the approximately 50 dose-escalation patients, hepatocellular carcinoma was present in approximately 20, melanoma in approximately 15, renal cell carcinoma in 9 and head and neck cancer in 9. The purpose of peripheral TCRbeta sequencing was to test whether ivuxolimab changed TCR sequence diversity and led to clonal T-cell expansion. Prior anti-PD-1, anti-PD-L1 or anti-CTLA-4 therapy was permitted, and checkpoint inhibitors had been received by under 50% of dose-escalation patients. Partial responses occurred in three dose-escalation patients, of whom one had hepatocellular carcinoma and two had cutaneous melanoma. Intravenous ivuxolimab was administered to patients every 2 weeks at six dose levels: 0.01, 0.1, 0.3, 1.5, 3 and 10 mg/kg. The paper covers the monotherapy dose-escalation part of the phase I ivuxolimab trial, which included N ≈ 50 patients. In the dose-escalation cohort, 82.7% of patients were male, and the mean age was around 60 years with a range of roughly 23 to 90. Beyond this particular receptor, the publication reports: In partial responders in the 0.1-3.0 mg/kg groups, normalized peripheral clonal expansion was found to be among the lowest, especially among CD8+ T cells. At doses of 0.1 to 3.0 mg/kg, clonal expansion of both CD4+ and CD8+ blood T cells was observed from baseline to week 6. On average, CD8+ T cells showed more expanded clones than CD4+ T cells after ivuxolimab. Low levels of normalized T-cell clonal expansion were also shown by some nonresponding patients. The antigen specificity of the peripheral T cells that underwent clonal expansion was not determined.

For sequencing of the TCRbeta CDR3 region, genomic DNA was extracted from the sorted cells. The immunoSEQ Assay was used to sequence the TCRbeta CDR3 regions. TCRdb obtained this table from immuneACCESS and retained in-frame rearrangements with V and J assigned. These tables miss some clones; where compared with another copy, unresolved V genes account for less than half of the shortfall, and the remainder is unexplained. The sample includes tens of thousands of clones, with around 83% observed a single time. The leading ten clones occupy approximately 3.5% of the sample. According to the germline V gene (reference sequence), CDR1 reads MNHEY and CDR2 reads SMNVEV. From the cysteine up to the phenylalanine, the CDR3 has a length of 13 residues. The only DNA kept is the CDR3, 39 bases in frame from the first base. V was cut back by 5 bases and J by 4 bases, leaving a gap of 12 bases between them. The trial excluded patients who had a history of autoimmune disease or were on systemic immunosuppression. Peripheral blood for TCR sequencing was drawn from every dose cohort at baseline, at cycle 4 day 1 and at cycle 7 day 1. The samples were taken from a phase I, first-in-human, multicenter, open-label dose-escalation trial of ivuxolimab. The trial enrolled adults with locally advanced or metastatic head and neck squamous cell, hepatocellular, melanoma or renal cell carcinoma. Before TCR sequencing, CD4+ and CD8+ T cells were separately sorted from peripheral blood.

This clone came up once. Its cognate antigen has yet to be identified. Base qualities were left out, and no much larger clone turns up one base away. This receptor chain uses TRBV27 and TRBJ2-7; the D gene is unclear. The sequencing used CD4+ or CD8+ T cells sorted from blood, collected in a trial of the OX40 agonist ivuxolimab. The clonotype was recovered from an adult with an advanced solid tumor such as melanoma, head and neck, liver or kidney cancer. The nucleotides are TGTGCCAGCAGTCCCGCGGCATTTTACGAGCAGTACTTC. Its amino acids are CASSPAAFYEQYF.